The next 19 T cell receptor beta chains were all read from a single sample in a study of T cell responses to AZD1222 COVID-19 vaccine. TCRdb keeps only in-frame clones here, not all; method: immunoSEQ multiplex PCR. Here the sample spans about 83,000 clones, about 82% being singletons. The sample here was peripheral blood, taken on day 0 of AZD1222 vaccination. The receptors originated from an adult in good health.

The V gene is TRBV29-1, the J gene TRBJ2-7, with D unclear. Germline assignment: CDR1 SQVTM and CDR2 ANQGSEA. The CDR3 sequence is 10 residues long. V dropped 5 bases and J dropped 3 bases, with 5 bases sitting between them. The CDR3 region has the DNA TGCAGCGTTTTTAACTACGAGCAGTACTTC. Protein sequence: CSVFNYEQYF.

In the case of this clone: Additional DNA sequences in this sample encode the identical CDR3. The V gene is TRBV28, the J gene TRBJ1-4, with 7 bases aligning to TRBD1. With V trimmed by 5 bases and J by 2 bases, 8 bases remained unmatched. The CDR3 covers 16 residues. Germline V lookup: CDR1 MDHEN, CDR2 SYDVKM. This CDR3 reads CASSLPQGGTNEKLFF. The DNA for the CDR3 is TGTGCCAGCAGTCTACCTCAGGGGGGCACTAATGAAAAACTGTTTTTT.

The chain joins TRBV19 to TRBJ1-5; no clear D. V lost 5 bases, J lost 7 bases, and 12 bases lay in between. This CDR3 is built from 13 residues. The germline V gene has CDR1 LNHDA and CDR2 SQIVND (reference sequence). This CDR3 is CASSLAVYQPQHF. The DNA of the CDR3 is TGTGCCAGTAGTTTGGCAGTTTACCAGCCCCAGCATTTT.

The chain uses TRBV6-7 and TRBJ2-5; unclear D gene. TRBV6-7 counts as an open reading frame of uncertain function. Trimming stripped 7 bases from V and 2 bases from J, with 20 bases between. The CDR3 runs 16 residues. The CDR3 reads CASTSLIEVAQETQYF. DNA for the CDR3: TGTGCCAGCACCTCCTTGATTGAGGTAGCACAAGAGACCCAGTACTTC.

CDR3 region: CASSLRLTGANVLTF. CDR3 DNA sequence: TGTGCCAGCAGCTTGCGACTTACTGGGGCCAACGTCCTGACTTTC. The genes are TRBV5-6 and TRBJ2-6; no clear D. CDR1 is SGHDT and CDR2 is YYEEEE in the germline V gene. Trimming took off 1 base at V and 2 bases at J, with 7 bases between the two ends. This CDR3 contains 15 residues.

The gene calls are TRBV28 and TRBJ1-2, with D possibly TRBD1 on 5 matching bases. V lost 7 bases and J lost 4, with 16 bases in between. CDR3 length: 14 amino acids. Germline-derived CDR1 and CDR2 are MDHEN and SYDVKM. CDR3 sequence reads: CASTPGSSPYGYTF. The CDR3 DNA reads TGTGCCAGCACCCCAGGGTCCTCGCCCTATGGCTACACCTTC.

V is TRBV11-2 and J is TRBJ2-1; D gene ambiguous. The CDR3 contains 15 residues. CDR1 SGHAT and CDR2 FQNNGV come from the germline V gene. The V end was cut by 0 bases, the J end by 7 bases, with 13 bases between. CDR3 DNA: TGTGCCAGCAGCTTAGATCGAAGTCTGGCTAATGAGCAGTTCTTC. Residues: CASSLDRSLANEQFF.

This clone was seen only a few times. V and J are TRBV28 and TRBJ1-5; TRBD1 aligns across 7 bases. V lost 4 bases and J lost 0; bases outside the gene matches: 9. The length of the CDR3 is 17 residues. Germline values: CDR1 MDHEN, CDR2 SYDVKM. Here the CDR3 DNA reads TGTGCCAGCAGTTCCCTGAGACAGGGATATAGCAATCAGCCCCAGCATTTT. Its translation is CASSSLRQGYSNQPQHF.

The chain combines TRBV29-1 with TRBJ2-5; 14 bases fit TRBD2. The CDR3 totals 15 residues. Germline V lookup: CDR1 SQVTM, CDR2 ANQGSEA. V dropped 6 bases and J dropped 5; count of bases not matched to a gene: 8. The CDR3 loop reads CSVYTRLAGGETQYF. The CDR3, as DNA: TGCAGCGTGTATACCCGACTAGCGGGGGGGGAGACCCAGTACTTC.

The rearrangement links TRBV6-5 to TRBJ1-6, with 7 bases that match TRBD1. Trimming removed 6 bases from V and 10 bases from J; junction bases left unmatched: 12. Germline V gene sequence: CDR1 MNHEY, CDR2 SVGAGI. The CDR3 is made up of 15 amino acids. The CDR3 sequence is CASSPGRQGGSPLHF. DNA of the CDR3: TGTGCCAGCAGCCCGGGGAGACAGGGAGGATCACCCCTCCACTTT.

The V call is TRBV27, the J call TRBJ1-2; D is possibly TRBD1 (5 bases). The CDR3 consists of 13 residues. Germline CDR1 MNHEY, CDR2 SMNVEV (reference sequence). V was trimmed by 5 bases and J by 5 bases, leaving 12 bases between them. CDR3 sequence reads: CASSQRGRYGYTF. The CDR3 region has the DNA TGTGCCAGCAGTCAGAGGGGCAGGTATGGCTACACCTTC.

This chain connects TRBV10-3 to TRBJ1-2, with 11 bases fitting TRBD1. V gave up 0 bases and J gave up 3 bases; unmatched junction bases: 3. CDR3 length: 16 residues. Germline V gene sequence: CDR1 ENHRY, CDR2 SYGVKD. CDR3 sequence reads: CAISESQGQGDYGYTF. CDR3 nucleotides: TGTGCCATCAGTGAGTCCCAGGGACAGGGGGACTATGGCTACACCTTC.

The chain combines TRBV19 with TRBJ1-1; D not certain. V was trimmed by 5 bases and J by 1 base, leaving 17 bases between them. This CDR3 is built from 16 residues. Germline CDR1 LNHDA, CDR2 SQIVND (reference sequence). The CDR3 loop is CASSSPGVSPNTEAFF. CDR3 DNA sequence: TGTGCCAGTAGTTCCCCCGGGGTCAGCCCGAACACTGAAGCTTTCTTT.

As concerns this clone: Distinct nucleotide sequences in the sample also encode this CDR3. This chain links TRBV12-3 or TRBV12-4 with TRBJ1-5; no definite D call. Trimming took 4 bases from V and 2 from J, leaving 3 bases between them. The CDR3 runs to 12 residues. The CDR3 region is CASSSGNQPQHF. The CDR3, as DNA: TGTGCCAGCAGTTCGGGCAATCAGCCCCAGCATTTT.

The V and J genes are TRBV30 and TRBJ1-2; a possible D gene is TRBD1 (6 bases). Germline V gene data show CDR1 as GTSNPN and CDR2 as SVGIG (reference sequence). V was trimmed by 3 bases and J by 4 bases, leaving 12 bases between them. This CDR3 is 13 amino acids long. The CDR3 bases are TGTGCCTGGAGGCGGGGGCCGACCTATGGCTACACCTTC. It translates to CAWRRGPTYGYTF.

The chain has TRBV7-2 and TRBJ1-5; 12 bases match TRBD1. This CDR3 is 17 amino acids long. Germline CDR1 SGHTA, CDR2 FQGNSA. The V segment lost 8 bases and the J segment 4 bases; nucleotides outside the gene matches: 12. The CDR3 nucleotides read TGTGCCAGCGCCTTGGTGGGGACAGGGGGCAAAAATCAGCCCCAGCATTTT. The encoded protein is CASALVGTGGKNQPQHF.

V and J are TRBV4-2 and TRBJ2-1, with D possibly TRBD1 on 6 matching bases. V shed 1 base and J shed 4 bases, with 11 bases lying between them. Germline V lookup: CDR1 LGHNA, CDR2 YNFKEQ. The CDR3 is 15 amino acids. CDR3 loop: CASSQARGPYNEQFF. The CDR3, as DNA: TGTGCCAGCAGCCAAGCCAGGGGACCATACAATGAGCAGTTCTTC.

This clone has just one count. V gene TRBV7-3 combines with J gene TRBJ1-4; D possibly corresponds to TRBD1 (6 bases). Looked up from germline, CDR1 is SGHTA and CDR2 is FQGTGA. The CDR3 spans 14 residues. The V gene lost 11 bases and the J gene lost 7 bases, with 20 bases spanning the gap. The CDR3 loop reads CAPSLYRVIEKLFF. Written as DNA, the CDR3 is TGTGCCCCCAGCTTATACAGGGTTATTGAAAAACTGTTTTTT. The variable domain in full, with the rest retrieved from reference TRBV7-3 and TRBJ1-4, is GAGVSQTPSNKVTEKGKYVELRCDPISGHTALYWYRQSLGQGPEFLIYFQGTGAADDSGLPNDRFFAVRPEGSVSTLKIQRTERGDSAVYLCAPSLYRVIEKLFFGSGTQLSVL.

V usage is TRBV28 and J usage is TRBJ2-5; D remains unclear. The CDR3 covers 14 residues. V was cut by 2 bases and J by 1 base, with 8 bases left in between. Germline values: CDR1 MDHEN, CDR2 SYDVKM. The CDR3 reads CASSLGGFQETQYF. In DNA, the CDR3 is TGTGCCAGCAGTTTAGGCGGTTTCCAAGAGACCCAGTACTTC.